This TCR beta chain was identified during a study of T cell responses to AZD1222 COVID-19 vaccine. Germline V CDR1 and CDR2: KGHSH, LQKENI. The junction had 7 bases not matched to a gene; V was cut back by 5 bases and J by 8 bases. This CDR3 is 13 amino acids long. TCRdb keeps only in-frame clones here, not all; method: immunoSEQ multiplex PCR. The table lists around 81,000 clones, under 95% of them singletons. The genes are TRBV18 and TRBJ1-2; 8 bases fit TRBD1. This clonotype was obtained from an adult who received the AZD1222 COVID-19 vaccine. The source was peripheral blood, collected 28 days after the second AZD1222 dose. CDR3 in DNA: TGTGCCAGCTCATTGACAGGGGAGCGGGGCTACACCTTC. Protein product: CASSLTGERGYTF.